These 22 T cell receptor beta chains were sequenced from one sample in a study of OX40 agonist ivuxolimab in advanced cancers. This table comes from immunoSEQ multiplex PCR, and its TCRdb copy is limited to in-frame clones, with some not included. Found here are under 40,000 clones, 80% of them singletons; the top ten hold more than 9%. The material sequenced was CD4+ or CD8+ T cells sorted from blood, taken in a trial of the OX40 agonist ivuxolimab. Every receptor here comes from an adult with an advanced solid tumor such as melanoma, head and neck, liver or kidney cancer.

The rearrangement joins TRBV7-9 to TRBJ1-3; D unresolved. This CDR3 region has 15 residues. Trimming shortened V by 1 base and J by 0 bases, and 7 bases separated the two germline ends. Germline lookup yields CDR1 SEHNR and CDR2 FQNEAQ (reference sequence). The chain's CDR3 is CASSLEGVSGNTIYF. The CDR3 DNA is TGTGCCAGCAGCTTAGAAGGAGTCTCTGGAAACACCATATATTTT.

This clone was observed a single time. The chain has TRBV6-6 and TRBJ2-3, with D perhaps TRBD2 (5 bases). V lost 2 bases, J lost 0 bases, and 12 bases lay in between. The CDR3 has 16 residues. CDR1 and CDR2 from the germline V gene are MNHNY and SVGAGI (reference sequence). The CDR3 region is CASSYRAEISTDTQYF. DNA of the CDR3: TGTGCCAGCAGTTACAGAGCGGAGATTAGCACAGATACGCAGTATTTT.

The gene calls are TRBV4-2 and TRBJ2-3, with D perhaps matching TRBD1 or TRBD2 (6 bases each). V was pared by 4 bases and J by 6 bases, with 11 bases between. The CDR3 covers 13 residues. Germline V CDR1 and CDR2: LGHNA, YNFKEQ. The CDR3 loop is CASSLRGGDTQYF. Here the CDR3 DNA reads TGTGCCAGCAGCCTGCGAGGGGGGGATACGCAGTATTTT.

The gene calls are TRBV27 and TRBJ2-1; 13 nucleotides align to TRBD2. There are 14 residues in the CDR3. The germline V gene encodes CDR1 MNHEY and CDR2 SMNVEV (reference sequence). V shed 8 bases and J 4 bases; nucleotides not matched to a gene: 2. CDR3 in DNA: TGTGCCAGCTGGACTAGCGGGGGTTACAATGAGCAGTTCTTC. It is translated as CASWTSGGYNEQFF.

The J gene is TRBJ1-1, the V gene TRBV5-4; D is ambiguous. The germline gives CDR1 SGHNT, CDR2 YYREEE (reference sequence). The CDR3 consists of 13 residues. Trimming left V 0 bases short and J 7 bases short, with 10 bases between. CDR3 sequence (DNA): TGTGCCAGCAGCTTGGCCGAGGGCCATGAAGCTTTCTTT. Translation gives CASSLAEGHEAFF.

This chain connects TRBV5-4 to TRBJ1-5; a weak D match, TRBD1 (5 bases). V lost 0 bases and J lost 7, with 8 bases in between. From germline, CDR1 is SGHNT and CDR2 YYREEE (reference sequence). The CDR3 totals 13 residues. The CDR3 is CASSLGWGQPQHF. CDR3 in DNA: TGTGCCAGCAGCTTGGGGTGGGGGCAGCCCCAGCATTTT.

This clone was picked up a small number of times. The J gene is TRBJ2-5, the V gene TRBV6-1; 7 bases agree with TRBD1. The V and J ends lost 6 bases and 5 bases, in that order; junction bases with no gene match: 12. Germline CDR1 MNHNS, CDR2 SASEGT. CDR3 length equals 15 residues. The CDR3, as DNA: TGTGCCAGCAGGGCCACAGGGGTCGATCGTGAGACCCAGTACTTC. Translation: CASRATGVDRETQYF.

The V call is TRBV28, the J call TRBJ1-4, with D unclear. Trimming removed 4 bases from V and 10 bases from J, with 19 bases in between. The CDR3 is made up of 15 amino acids. Germline loops: CDR1 MDHEN, CDR2 SYDVKM. The CDR3 loop reads CASSSLRGANTKLFF. The CDR3 bases are TGTGCCAGCAGTTCGCTGCGGGGAGCTAATACAAAACTGTTTTTT.

This clone was seen a single time. The chain is built from TRBV30 and TRBJ2-3; the D gene is possibly TRBD2 (5 bases). Germline values: CDR1 GTSNPN, CDR2 SVGIG (reference sequence). CDR3 length equals 14 residues. This chain's CDR3 is CACRMRASTDTQYF. CDR3 DNA: TGTGCGTGTCGCATGAGGGCGAGCACAGATACGCAGTATTTT.

The chain combines TRBV4-1 with TRBJ2-2; the match to TRBD1 covers 8 bases. Per germline, CDR1 MGHRA and CDR2 YSYEKL. The CDR3 is 16 residues long. The V gene end was trimmed by 4 bases and the J gene end by 7 bases; junction bases not matched to a gene: 11. CDR3 in DNA: TGCGCCAGCAGCCTAGGTAGCAGGGGGCAGGGCGGGGAGCTGTTTTTT. This codes for CASSLGSRGQGGELFF.

This clone was seen a few times. The chain joins TRBV7-9 to TRBJ2-1; the match to TRBD1 covers 8 bases. Trimming cost V 2 bases and J 8 bases; bases outside gene matches: 5. This CDR3 is 14 amino acids long. The V gene's germline CDR1 is SEHNR and CDR2 FQNEAQ (reference sequence). CDR3 coding DNA: TGTGCCAGCAGCTTAACTTCGGGACAGGATGAGCAGTTCTTC. Translation gives CASSLTSGQDEQFF.

The gene calls are TRBV21-1 and TRBJ1-6; the D segment call TRBD1 is taken from the table without a DNA check. TRBV21-1 is a recognized pseudogene. CDR3 length equals 15 residues. The CDR3 loop reads CASSKEGGGNSPLHF. The CDR3 nucleotides read TGTGCCAGCAGCAAAGAAGGAGGGGGCAATTCACCCCTCCACTTT.

The V gene is TRBV7-2, the J gene TRBJ1-2; TRBD1 matches 8 bases. The V and J ends lost 2 bases and 6 bases, in that order; junction bases with no gene match: 5. Germline V CDR1 and CDR2: SGHTA, FQGNSA. This CDR3 spans 14 amino acids. CDR3: CASSLIAGGDGYTF. The CDR3 DNA sequence: TGTGCCAGCAGCTTAATCGCAGGGGGCGATGGCTACACCTTC.

The chain has TRBV19 and TRBJ2-3; D is unclear. CDR1 and CDR2 from the germline V gene are LNHDA and SQIVND (reference sequence). Trimming removed 4 bases from V and 2 bases from J, with 13 bases in between. CDR3 length: 15 residues. The CDR3 spells CASSTQPQTTDTQYF. The CDR3 bases are TGTGCCAGTAGTACCCAACCGCAGACCACAGATACGCAGTATTTT.

The sample holds a few counts of this clone. The V gene is TRBV4-1, the J gene TRBJ2-3; 7 nucleotides line up with TRBD2. The CDR3 length is 15 residues. The germline V gene has CDR1 MGHRA and CDR2 YSYEKL. J gave up 5 bases and V 3 bases, and 8 bases lay outside the gene matches. The CDR3 reads CASSQGLAEKDTQYF. The DNA of the CDR3 is TGCGCCAGCAGCCAGGGCCTAGCGGAGAAAGATACGCAGTATTTT.

V gene TRBV9 combines with J gene TRBJ2-3; D is unresolved. CDR1 is SGDLS and CDR2 is YYNGEE in the germline V gene. V was trimmed by 7 bases and J by 0 bases, leaving 9 bases between them. The CDR3 is 13 amino acids. This CDR3 reads CASGLDSTDTQYF. In DNA form, the CDR3 reads TGTGCCAGCGGGTTGGACAGCACAGATACGCAGTATTTT.

The chain carries TRBV28 and TRBJ2-1; D gene unclear. The germline gives CDR1 MDHEN, CDR2 SYDVKM. This CDR3 has 11 amino acids. Deletions cut 5 bases from V and 3 bases from J, with 2 bases between. The CDR3 region has the DNA TGTGCCAGCAGTGGCTACAATGAGCAGTTCTTC. Amino acids: CASSGYNEQFF.

This clone was recorded only once. The CDR3 DNA reads TGTGCCAGCAGCCCCGACCCTGGAGCCACTGAAGCTTTCTTT. This gives the protein CASSPDPGATEAFF. The chain is built from TRBV9 and TRBJ1-1; D call uncertain. V was cut by 4 bases and J by 4 bases, with 14 bases left in between. The germline V gene has CDR1 SGDLS and CDR2 YYNGEE. The length of the CDR3 is 14 residues. Full variable domain (outside the CDR3, taken from reference TRBV9 and TRBJ1-1): DSGVTQTPKHLITATGQRVTLRCSPRSGDLSVYWYQQSLDQGLQFLIQYYNGEERAKGNILERFSAQQFPDLHSELNLSSLELGDSALYFCASSPDPGATEAFFGQGTRLTVV.

V usage is TRBV29-1 and J usage is TRBJ2-3; TRBD2 agrees at 9 bases. This CDR3 spans 14 amino acids. The V segment lost 5 bases and the J segment 6 bases; nucleotides outside the gene matches: 9. Looked up from germline, CDR1 is SQVTM and CDR2 is ANQGSEA. The CDR3 sequence is CSVSSGDLGDTQYF. For the CDR3, the DNA is TGCAGCGTTTCTAGCGGGGACCTGGGGGATACGCAGTATTTT.

This chain uses TRBV28 with TRBJ1-6; 7 nucleotides line up with TRBD1. CDR1 MDHEN and CDR2 SYDVKM come from the germline V gene. V dropped 7 bases and J dropped 7; count of bases not matched to a gene: 7. This CDR3 has 14 amino acids. CDR3 amino acids: CASMAGQWNSPLHF. The CDR3 DNA reads TGTGCCAGCATGGCGGGACAGTGGAATTCACCCCTCCACTTT.

Regarding this clone: One junction end does not reproduce the germline sequence, and a read error may be involved. This chain joins TRBV13 and TRBJ2-7, with TRBD1 matching over 7 bases. This CDR3 is 15 amino acids long. Germline assignment: CDR1 PRHDT and CDR2 FYEKMQ (reference sequence). Written as DNA, the CDR3 is TGCGCCAGCAGCCAAGGGACAGACGGGATCTACGAGCAGTACTTC. Its protein is CASSQGTDGIYEQYF.

V is TRBV27 and J is TRBJ2-3; 7 bases align to TRBD2. The CDR3 totals 13 residues. The junction had 4 bases not matched to a gene; V was cut back by 6 bases and J by 4 bases. Germline lookup yields CDR1 MNHEY and CDR2 SMNVEV (reference sequence). CDR3 nucleotide sequence: TGTGCCAGCAGGGGGACTACTTCAGATACGCAGTATTTT. It specifies CASRGTTSDTQYF.